What follows are 10 T cell receptor beta chains derived from one specimen sequenced in a study of T cells in Graves' hyperthyroidism and ophthalmopathy. Researchers amplified the TCR beta CDR3 regions from RNA transcripts. Using the HTBI primer set, a first-round RT-PCR was run on the TCR CDR3. TCRdb fed the multiplex PCR reads into MiXCR, producing one record per CDR3 protein. This table holds more than 500,000 distinct CDR3 sequences, 15% to 20% found once. Sequencing was performed on blood. These receptors originate from a woman under 40 with Graves' ophthalmopathy.

This clonotype was found many times. V usage is TRBV5-1 and J usage is TRBJ2-7; D is perhaps TRBD1 (6 bases). Germline V gives CDR1 SGHRS, CDR2 YFSETQ. CDR3 length equals 13 residues. Deletions cut 4 bases from V and 2 bases from J, with 10 bases between. This CDR3 is CASSVRDTYEQYF. The CDR3 DNA is TGCGCCAGCAGCGTCCGGGACACCTACGAGCAGTACTTC.

About this clonotype itself: A read error may be the cause here, since a much bigger clone is one base away. This chain uses TRBV20-1 with TRBJ2-7; TRBD2 matches at 8 bases. This CDR3 region has 12 residues. Germline CDR1 DFQATT, CDR2 SNEGSKA (reference sequence). The trim removed 3 bases at V and 5 bases at J, leaving 3 bases unmatched. The CDR3 bases are TGCAGTGCTAGCGGGAGGGGCGACGAGCAGTACTTC. As protein: CSASGRGDEQYF.

A few counts support this clonotype. This rearrangement joins TRBV25-1 to TRBJ2-4; 13 bases fit TRBD2. The CDR3 has 19 residues. With 3 bases clipped from V and 2 bases from J, the junction kept 10 bases outside the gene matches. Germline V gives CDR1 MGHDK, CDR2 SYGVNS. This CDR3 is CASSDGLAGDWGTKNIQYF. The CDR3 bases are TGTGCCAGCAGTGACGGACTAGCGGGAGATTGGGGGACCAAAAACATTCAGTACTTC.

This clonotype was detected only a few times. One junction end disagrees with the germline gene, perhaps due to a read error. CDR3 nucleotide sequence: TGCGCCAACAGTGGGTCAGGAGTAGATACGCAGTATTTT. Its protein is CANSGSGVDTQYF. The chain has TRBV10-1 and TRBJ2-3, with D unclear. Germline loops: CDR1 WNHNN, CDR2 SYGVQD (reference sequence). This CDR3 region has 13 residues.

As to this clonotype: Being one base from a much bigger clone, this may be a read error. V and J are TRBV12-3 or TRBV12-4 and TRBJ1-6; D ambiguous. The ends were cut back, 6 bases at V and 8 bases at J, with 8 bases in the middle. The CDR3 sequence is 12 residues long. CDR3 sequence reads: CASSEAYSPLHF. In DNA form, the CDR3 reads TGTGCCAGCAGCGAGGCTTATTCACCCCTCCACTTT.

This rearrangement joins TRBV4-3 to TRBJ2-7; 8 bases map to TRBD2. J was trimmed by 7 bases and V by 2 bases; bases with no gene match: 13. Per the germline V gene, CDR1 is LGHNA and CDR2 is YSLEER. The CDR3 covers 16 residues. The DNA of the CDR3 is TGCGCCAGCAGCCAAACCTCCGGGAGGGCCGAAGGAGAGCAGTACTTC. This translates into CASSQTSGRAEGEQYF.

In its sample, this clonotype was seen a few times. The chain combines TRBV11-2 with TRBJ2-5, with D perhaps TRBD2 (6 bases). Germline V gives CDR1 SGHAT, CDR2 FQNNGV. With 1 base removed from V and 7 bases from J, the gap between germline ends came to 16 bases. The length of the CDR3 is 15 residues. CDR3 sequence: CASSLGAGMGGTQYF. CDR3 bases: TGTGCCAGCAGCTTAGGGGCCGGGATGGGGGGGACCCAGTACTTC.

This clonotype showed up many times. The chain has TRBV20-1 and TRBJ2-1; D gene uncertain. CDR3 length: 17 amino acids. Germline V gene sequence: CDR1 DFQATT, CDR2 SNEGSKA (reference sequence). CDR3 nucleotide sequence: TGCAGCGCTCTTTCGGCGGTCCCAAGAGGCTCCTACAATGAGCAGTTCTTC. This codes for CSALSAVPRGSYNEQFF.

This clonotype was detected many times. V usage is TRBV7-2 and J usage is TRBJ2-3; 7 bases fit TRBD1. The CDR3 consists of 13 residues. CDR1 is SGHTA, CDR2 FQGNSA, per germline. The V and J ends lost 3 bases and 5 bases, in that order; junction bases with no gene match: 2. The CDR3 loop reads CASSLDRRDTQYF. The CDR3 nucleotides read TGTGCCAGCAGCTTGGACAGGCGAGATACGCAGTATTTT. The entire variable domain, with the rest obtained from reference TRBV7-2 and TRBJ2-3, is as follows: GAGVSQSPSNKVTEKGKDVELRCDPISGHTALYWYRQSLGQGLEFLIYFQGNSAPDKSGLPSDRFSAERTGGSVSTLTIQRTQQEDSAVYLCASSLDRRDTQYFGPGTRLTVL.

The table lists this clonotype with many counts. The rearrangement links TRBV5-4 to TRBJ2-2; 7 bases map to TRBD2. V lost 4 bases to trimming and J lost 1 base; unmatched junction nucleotides: 4. The CDR3 covers 15 residues. Germline CDR1 is SGHNT and CDR2 is YYREEE (reference sequence). CDR3 bases: TGTGCCAGCAGCGTTTTAGCGGGGAACACCGGGGAGCTGTTTTTT. It yields the protein CASSVLAGNTGELFF.